This TCR beta chain was captured by sequencing in a study of beta chain features in type 1 diabetes. Study summary: Healthy donors, compared against patients, showed similar age, gender and cell yields.

Expressed TCRB transcripts were sequenced, since all the RNA that had been isolated was reverse transcribed. TCRdb's copy holds only in-frame clones and misses some; the assay was immunoSEQ multiplex PCR. The sample carries about 900,000 clones, 15% to 20% recorded once. This clone appeared a few times. What it binds is not known. Regarding the study as a whole: Among patients with Type 1 diabetes, TCRB CDR3s were moderately but significantly shorter in every one of the four CD4+ subsets. Compared with healthy donors, patients appeared to share more similar naive, central memory and regulatory TCRB repertoires.

Germline CDR1 SNHLY, CDR2 FYNNEI. V shed 8 bases and J 0 bases; nucleotides not matched to a gene: 4. CDR3 length: 14 amino acids. The source of this sequence is a woman aged 18 to 35 in good health. The sequenced sample consisted of naive CD4+ T cells from blood. The V call is TRBV2, the J call TRBJ2-1, with 7 bases aligning to TRBD2. CDR3 nucleotide sequence: TGTGCCAGCGGGCGGGAGAGCTCCTACAATGAGCAGTTCTTC. Translating gives CASGRESSYNEQFF.